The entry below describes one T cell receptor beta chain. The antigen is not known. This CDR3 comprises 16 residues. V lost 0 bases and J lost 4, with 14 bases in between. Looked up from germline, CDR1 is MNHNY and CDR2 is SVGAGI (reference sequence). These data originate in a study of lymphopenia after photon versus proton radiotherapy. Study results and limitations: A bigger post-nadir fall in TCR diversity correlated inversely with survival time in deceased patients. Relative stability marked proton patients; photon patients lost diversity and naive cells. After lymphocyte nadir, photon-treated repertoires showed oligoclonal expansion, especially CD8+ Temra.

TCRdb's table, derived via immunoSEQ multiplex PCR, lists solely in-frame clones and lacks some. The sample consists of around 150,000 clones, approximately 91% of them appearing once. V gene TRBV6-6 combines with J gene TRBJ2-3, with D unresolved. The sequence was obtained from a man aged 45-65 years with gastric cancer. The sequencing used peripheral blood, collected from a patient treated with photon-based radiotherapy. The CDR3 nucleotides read TGTGCCAGCAGTTACTCGATAGGATCCCCACCAGATACGCAGTATTTT. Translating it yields CASSYSIGSPPDTQYF.